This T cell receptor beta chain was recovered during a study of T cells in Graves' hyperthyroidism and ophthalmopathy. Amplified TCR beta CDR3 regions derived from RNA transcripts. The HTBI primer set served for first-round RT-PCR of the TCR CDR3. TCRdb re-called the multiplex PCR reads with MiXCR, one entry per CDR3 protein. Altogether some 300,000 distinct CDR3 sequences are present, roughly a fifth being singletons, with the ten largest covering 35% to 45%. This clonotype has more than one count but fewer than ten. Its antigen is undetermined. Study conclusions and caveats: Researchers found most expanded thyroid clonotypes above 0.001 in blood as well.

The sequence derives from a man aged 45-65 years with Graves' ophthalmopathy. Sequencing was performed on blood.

CDR3 DNA: TGTGCCAGCTCACCACGAGGAGCCACTAACTATGGCTACACCTTC. Its translation: CASSPRGATNYGYTF. V is TRBV18 and J is TRBJ1-2, with D unclear. CDR3 length: 15 residues. V was clipped by 1 base and J by 0 bases, with 9 bases between them. Germline lookup yields CDR1 KGHSH and CDR2 LQKENI.